A single sample gave rise to the 27 T cell receptor beta chains below, sequenced in a study of T cell changes during pregnancy in multiple sclerosis. Profiling relied on immunoSEQ multiplex PCR, and the TCRdb table lists in-frame clones only, not all of them. Among 85,000 to 100,000 clones, about 92% were seen once, and the ten largest hold just over 2%. The material sequenced was peripheral blood, taken after pregnancy. These receptors all come from a female donor with multiple sclerosis, enrolled in a pregnancy study.

The chain couples TRBV4-2 to TRBJ1-1; D is possibly TRBD1 (5 bases). This CDR3 comprises 14 residues. Germline values: CDR1 LGHNA, CDR2 YNFKEQ. The germline V and J ends were trimmed by 1 base and 1 base, with 7 bases remaining between them. The CDR3 nucleotides read TGTGCCAGCAGCCAAGGGACAAAGAACACTGAAGCTTTCTTT. This translates into CASSQGTKNTEAFF.

In its sample, this clone was seen once. The gene calls are TRBV19 and TRBJ1-2, with D uncertain. Per the germline V gene, CDR1 is LNHDA and CDR2 is SQIVND (reference sequence). The CDR3 extends over 16 amino acids. The V end lost 5 bases, the J end lost 1 base, and 17 bases lay between the germline ends. The CDR3 spells CASSPSEGGGNYGYTF. DNA for the CDR3: TGTGCCAGTAGTCCAAGTGAGGGCGGCGGTAACTATGGCTACACCTTC. Using reference TRBV19 and TRBJ1-2 for the parts outside the CDR3, the full variable domain is DGGITQSPKYLFRKEGQNVTLSCEQNLNHDAMYWYRQDPGQGLRLIYYSQIVNDFQKGDIAEGYSVSREKKESFPLTVTSAQKNPTAFYLCASSPSEGGGNYGYTFGSGTRLTVV.

V and J are TRBV5-8 and TRBJ2-1; the D gene is possibly TRBD1 (5 bases). The germline V gene encodes CDR1 SGHTS and CDR2 YDEGEE. This CDR3 is built from 16 residues. V gave up 4 bases and J gave up 4 bases, with 18 bases separating them. In DNA form, the CDR3 reads TGTGCCAGCAGCCCTGTTGGGCAGGGAATTTACAATGAGCAGTTCTTC. Its translation: CASSPVGQGIYNEQFF.

This chain connects TRBV10-3 to TRBJ2-2, with D unclear. The CDR3 runs to 13 residues. Trimming removed 6 bases at V and 0 bases at J, with 5 bases between. Germline CDR1 and CDR2: ENHRY and SYGVKD. CDR3 DNA sequence: TGTGCCATCAGAGACACGAACACCGGGGAGCTGTTTTTT. Its protein is CAIRDTNTGELFF.

This chain joins TRBV2 and TRBJ2-1; TRBD2 matches at 10 bases. With 3 bases clipped from V and 5 bases from J, the junction kept 7 bases outside the gene matches. The CDR3 consists of 16 residues. Germline values: CDR1 SNHLY, CDR2 FYNNEI. This CDR3 reads CASSDTSGTRNNEQFF. The CDR3 DNA sequence: TGTGCCAGCAGTGACACTAGCGGGACACGCAACAATGAGCAGTTCTTC.

The chain employs TRBV29-1 and TRBJ1-1, with 7 bases that match TRBD1. The J segment lost 8 bases and the V segment lost 1 base, leaving 4 bases of the junction unmatched. CDR1 is SQVTM, CDR2 ANQGSEA, per germline. This CDR3 is built from 12 residues. The DNA for the CDR3 is TGCAGCGTTGAAGGTGGACAGGCCGAAGCTTTCTTT. This codes for CSVEGGQAEAFF.

The chain carries TRBV5-1 and TRBJ2-3; D ambiguous. Trimming removed 1 base from V and 2 bases from J, with 8 bases in between. The CDR3 runs 14 residues. The germline gives CDR1 SGHRS, CDR2 YFSETQ. CDR3 amino acids: CASSLQVSTDTQYF. In DNA form, the CDR3 reads TGCGCCAGCAGCTTGCAGGTTTCCACAGATACGCAGTATTTT. The whole variable domain, filled in from reference TRBV5-1 and TRBJ2-3, reads KAGVTQTPRYLIKTRGQQVTLSCSPISGHRSVSWYQQTPGQGLQFLFEYFSETQRNKGNFPGRFSGRQFSNSRSEMNVSTLELGDSALYLCASSLQVSTDTQYFGPGTRLTVL.

The DNA of the CDR3 is TGCAGCGTTAGGACAGGGATGAACACTGAAGCTTTCTTT. It is translated as CSVRTGMNTEAFF. The genes are TRBV29-1 and TRBJ1-1; 8 nucleotides align to TRBD1. The germline V gene encodes CDR1 SQVTM and CDR2 ANQGSEA. The CDR3 consists of 13 residues. With V trimmed by 5 bases and J by 0 bases, 2 bases remained unmatched.

The chain couples TRBV29-1 to TRBJ1-1, with 8 nucleotides matching TRBD1. Germline values: CDR1 SQVTM, CDR2 ANQGSEA. The junction had 2 bases not matched to a gene; V was cut back by 4 bases and J by 1 base. This CDR3 is 13 amino acids long. CDR3 coding DNA: TGCAGCGTTGGACAGGGGACGAACACTGAAGCTTTCTTT. Protein product: CSVGQGTNTEAFF.

Concerning this clone: The junction shows a germline mismatch at one end, possibly a read error. J is TRBJ2-7 and V is TRBV30, with D hard to call. The CDR3 has 14 residues. Germline V CDR1 and CDR2: GTSNPN, SVGIG (reference sequence). The CDR3 DNA reads as TGTGCCCGGAGTCCCCGTTACCAGTCCTACGAGCAGTACTTC. It encodes CARSPRYQSYEQYF.

The chain carries TRBV9 and TRBJ2-2; D is possibly TRBD1 (5 bases). V lost 2 bases to trimming and J lost 1 base, with 15 bases between them. Per germline, CDR1 SGDLS and CDR2 YYNGEE. The CDR3 is 17 residues long. The CDR3 region is CASSVARSGLNTGELFF. The CDR3 bases are TGTGCCAGCAGCGTGGCAAGGTCAGGGTTGAACACCGGGGAGCTGTTTTTT.

CDR3 sequence: CASSFRGLAGAHEQYF. The CDR3, as DNA: TGTGCCAGCAGTTTCCGCGGACTAGCGGGAGCTCACGAGCAGTACTTC. This chain joins TRBV28 and TRBJ2-7; 13 bases match TRBD2. With V trimmed by 3 bases and J by 5 bases, 7 bases remained unmatched. The CDR3 extends over 16 amino acids. CDR1 is MDHEN and CDR2 is SYDVKM in the germline V gene. Using reference TRBV28 and TRBJ2-7 for the parts outside the CDR3, the full variable domain is DVKVTQSSRYLVKRTGEKVFLECVQDMDHENMFWYRQDPGLGLRLIYFSYDVKMKEKGDIPEGYSVSREKKERFSLILESASTNQTSMYLCASSFRGLAGAHEQYFGPGTRLTVT.

The chain is built from TRBV5-1 and TRBJ1-2; a possible D gene is TRBD1 (6 bases). This CDR3 spans 16 amino acids. The V gene's germline CDR1 is SGHRS and CDR2 YFSETQ. V lost 0 bases to trimming and J lost 0 bases, with 12 bases between them. CDR3 coding DNA: TGCGCCAGCAGCTTGGTCATGGACAGTACTAACTATGGCTACACCTTC. This translates into CASSLVMDSTNYGYTF.

In its sample, this clone was seen once. This chain joins TRBV27 and TRBJ2-6; 7 bases align to TRBD1. CDR1 MNHEY and CDR2 SMNVEV come from the germline V gene (reference sequence). V trimming: 6 bases; J trimming: 0 bases; junction bases outside the gene matches: 8. This CDR3 contains 17 residues. CDR3 nucleotide sequence: TGTGCCAGCAGCCCGGGACAGATCCTCTCTGGGGCCAACGTCCTGACTTTC. As protein: CASSPGQILSGANVLTF.

This chain uses TRBV5-4 with TRBJ2-5; the match to TRBD2 covers 9 bases. Germline V gives CDR1 SGHNT, CDR2 YYREEE (reference sequence). V dropped 0 bases and J dropped 6; count of bases not matched to a gene: 9. The CDR3 has 16 residues. The CDR3 coding sequence is TGTGCCAGCAGCTTGGCCGTAGCGGGAGTCGTTCAGACCCAGTACTTC. Protein product: CASSLAVAGVVQTQYF.

The gene calls are TRBV7-9 and TRBJ1-4; possibly TRBD1 for D (6 bases). Germline V gene sequence: CDR1 SEHNR, CDR2 FQNEAQ (reference sequence). The germline V and J ends were trimmed by 8 bases and 0 bases, with 19 bases remaining between them. The CDR3 runs 17 residues. CDR3 residues: CASDGGARDATNEKLFF. In nucleotides, the CDR3 is TGTGCCAGCGACGGGGGGGCAAGGGATGCAACTAATGAAAAACTGTTTTTT.

The chain is built from TRBV29-1 and TRBJ1-5, with D possibly being TRBD1 (5 bases). The CDR3 is made up of 13 amino acids. CDR1 and CDR2 from the germline V gene are SQVTM and ANQGSEA. V was clipped by 4 bases and J by 1 base, with 8 bases between them. The CDR3 DNA reads as TGCAGCGTTGCTGGGGGGAGCAATCAGCCCCAGCATTTT. As protein: CSVAGGSNQPQHF.

The V and J genes are TRBV7-7 and TRBJ2-7, with 8 bases lining up with TRBD1. Germline V gene sequence: CDR1 SSHAT, CDR2 FNYEAQ (reference sequence). The CDR3 has 14 amino acids. V trimming: 2 bases; J trimming: 3 bases; junction bases outside the gene matches: 3. The CDR3, as DNA: TGTGCCAGCAGCTTATCACAGGGGGACTACGAGCAGTACTTC. As protein: CASSLSQGDYEQYF.

The CDR3 nucleotides read TGTGCCAGCAGGGGAGGGGGGGCACGCCCCACTGAAGCTTTCTTT. This encodes CASRGGGARPTEAFF. The V gene is TRBV5-4, the J gene TRBJ1-1; weak D call: TRBD1 (6 bases). The V gene's germline CDR1 is SGHNT and CDR2 YYREEE (reference sequence). The CDR3 loop spans 15 amino acids. V dropped 5 bases and J dropped 4 bases, with 18 bases sitting between them.

The chain couples TRBV6-5 to TRBJ2-7, with D possibly being TRBD1 (8 bases). V was pared by 6 bases and J by 5 bases, with 20 bases between. The CDR3 is 15 amino acids. The germline V gene encodes CDR1 MNHEY and CDR2 SVGAGI. This chain's CDR3 is CASRTKAGQVNEQYF. As DNA, the CDR3 is TGTGCCAGCAGGACAAAAGCGGGACAGGTCAACGAGCAGTACTTC.

The chain uses TRBV5-5 and TRBJ1-2; the match to TRBD1 covers 8 bases. The CDR3 is made up of 14 amino acids. Germline V gives CDR1 SGHKS, CDR2 YYEKEE (reference sequence). J was trimmed by 7 bases and V by 7 bases; bases with no gene match: 12. CDR3 amino acids: CASPEKGQAGGYTF. The CDR3 DNA sequence: TGTGCCAGCCCCGAGAAGGGACAGGCGGGTGGCTACACCTTC.

The chain joins TRBV4-1 to TRBJ1-2; the D is unclear. CDR3 length equals 16 residues. V was clipped by 3 bases and J by 8 bases, with 22 bases between them. Germline CDR1 and CDR2: MGHRA and YSYEKL. The CDR3 is CASSQASNLRDRGYTF. DNA for the CDR3: TGCGCCAGCAGCCAGGCAAGTAATTTGAGGGATAGAGGCTACACCTTC.

The rearrangement links TRBV15 to TRBJ1-1; D is ambiguous. This CDR3 is built from 14 residues. CDR1 LNHNV and CDR2 YYDKDF come from the germline V gene (reference sequence). Trimming pared 5 bases from V and 4 bases from J, leaving 14 bases between. The CDR3: CATSGYVGSTEAFF. CDR3 sequence (DNA): TGTGCCACCAGCGGATATGTGGGGAGCACTGAAGCTTTCTTT. Complete variable domain (other parts from reference TRBV15 and TRBJ1-1): DAMVIQNPRYQVTQFGKPVTLSCSQTLNHNVMYWYQQKSSQAPKLLFHYYDKDFNNEADTPDNFQSRRPNTSFCFLDIRSPGLGDTAMYLCATSGYVGSTEAFFGQGTRLTVV.

The chain joins TRBV27 to TRBJ1-5, with 7 bases aligning to TRBD1. V lost 0 bases and J lost 7; bases outside the gene matches: 6. Germline V gene lookup returns CDR1 MNHEY and CDR2 SMNVEV (reference sequence). The CDR3 sequence is 15 residues long. The CDR3 protein is CASSLSVSGGQPQHF. CDR3 DNA: TGTGCCAGCAGTTTATCCGTGTCAGGGGGACAGCCCCAGCATTTT.

The chain carries TRBV6-1 and TRBJ1-1; D possibly corresponds to TRBD1 (5 bases). The CDR3 consists of 14 residues. Germline assignment: CDR1 MNHNS and CDR2 SASEGT. V was pared by 2 bases and J by 4 bases, with 11 bases between. CDR3 sequence (DNA): TGTGCCAGCAGTGAATGGGCGGGGGGCACTGAAGCTTTCTTT. This encodes CASSEWAGGTEAFF.

The chain recombines TRBV28 with TRBJ1-1; tentative D call: TRBD1 (5 bases). The CDR3 spans 11 residues. Germline V gene lookup returns CDR1 MDHEN and CDR2 SYDVKM. The V end lost 6 bases, the J end lost 5 bases, and 7 bases lay between the germline ends. The CDR3 DNA sequence: TGTGCCAGCAGGGACATGACTGAAGCTTTCTTT. Protein sequence: CASRDMTEAFF.

J is TRBJ1-2 and V is TRBV6-4; 8 bases align to TRBD1. CDR1 MRHNA and CDR2 SNTAGT come from the germline V gene. The trim removed 3 bases at V and 0 bases at J, leaving 3 bases unmatched. The CDR3 has 15 residues. The chain's CDR3 is CASSEQGEANYGYTF. CDR3 DNA sequence: TGTGCCAGCAGTGAACAGGGGGAGGCTAACTATGGCTACACCTTC.